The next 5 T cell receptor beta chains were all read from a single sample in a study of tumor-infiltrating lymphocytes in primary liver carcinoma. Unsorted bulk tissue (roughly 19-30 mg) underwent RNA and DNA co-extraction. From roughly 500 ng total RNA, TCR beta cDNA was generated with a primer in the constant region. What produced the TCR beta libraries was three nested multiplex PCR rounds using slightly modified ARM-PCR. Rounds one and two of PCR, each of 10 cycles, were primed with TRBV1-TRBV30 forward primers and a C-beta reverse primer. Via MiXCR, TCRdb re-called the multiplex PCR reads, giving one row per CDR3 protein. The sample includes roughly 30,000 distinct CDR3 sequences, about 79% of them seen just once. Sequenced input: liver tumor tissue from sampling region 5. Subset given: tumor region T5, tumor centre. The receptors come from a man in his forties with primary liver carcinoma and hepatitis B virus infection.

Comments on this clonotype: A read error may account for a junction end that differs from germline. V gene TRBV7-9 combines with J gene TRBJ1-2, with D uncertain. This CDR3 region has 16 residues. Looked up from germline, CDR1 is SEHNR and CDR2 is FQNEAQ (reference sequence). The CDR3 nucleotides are TGTGGCAGCAGCCCTGAGGGCAGGCCGTCCCAGTATGGCTACACATTC. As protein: CGSSPEGRPSQYGYTF.

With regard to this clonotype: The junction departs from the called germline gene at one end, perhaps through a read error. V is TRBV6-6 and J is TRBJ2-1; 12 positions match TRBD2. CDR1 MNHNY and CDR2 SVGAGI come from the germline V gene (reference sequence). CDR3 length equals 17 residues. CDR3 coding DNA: TGTGCCAGCAGTTGCTCGACTAGCGGGAGCTCCTACAATGGGCAGTTCTTC. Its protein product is CASSCSTSGSSYNGQFF.

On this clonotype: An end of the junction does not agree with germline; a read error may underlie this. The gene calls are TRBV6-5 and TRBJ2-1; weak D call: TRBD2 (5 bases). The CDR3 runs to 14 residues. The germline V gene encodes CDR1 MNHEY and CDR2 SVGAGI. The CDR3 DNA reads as TGTACCAGCAGTTACTCGACCGCGGGCGATGAGCAGTTCTTC. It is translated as CTSSYSTAGDEQFF.

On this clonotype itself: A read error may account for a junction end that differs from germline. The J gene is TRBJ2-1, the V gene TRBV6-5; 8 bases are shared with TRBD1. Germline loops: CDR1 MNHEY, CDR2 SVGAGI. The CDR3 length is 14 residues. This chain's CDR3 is CASGYRDRGDEKFF. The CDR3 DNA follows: TGTGCCAGCGGTTACCGAGACAGGGGCGATGAGAAGTTCTTC.

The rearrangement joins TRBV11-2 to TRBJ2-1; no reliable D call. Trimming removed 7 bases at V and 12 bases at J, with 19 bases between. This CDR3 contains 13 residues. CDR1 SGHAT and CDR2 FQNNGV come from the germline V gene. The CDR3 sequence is CASNFDAGYGQFF. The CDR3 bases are TGTGCCAGCAATTTTGACGCTGGCTATGGGCAGTTCTTC. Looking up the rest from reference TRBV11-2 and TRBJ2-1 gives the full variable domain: EAGVAQSPRYKIIEKRQSVAFWCNPISGHATLYWYQQILGQGPKLLIQFQNNGVVDDSQLPKDRFSAERLKGVDSTLKIQPAKLEDSAVYLCASNFDAGYGQFFGPGTRLTVL.